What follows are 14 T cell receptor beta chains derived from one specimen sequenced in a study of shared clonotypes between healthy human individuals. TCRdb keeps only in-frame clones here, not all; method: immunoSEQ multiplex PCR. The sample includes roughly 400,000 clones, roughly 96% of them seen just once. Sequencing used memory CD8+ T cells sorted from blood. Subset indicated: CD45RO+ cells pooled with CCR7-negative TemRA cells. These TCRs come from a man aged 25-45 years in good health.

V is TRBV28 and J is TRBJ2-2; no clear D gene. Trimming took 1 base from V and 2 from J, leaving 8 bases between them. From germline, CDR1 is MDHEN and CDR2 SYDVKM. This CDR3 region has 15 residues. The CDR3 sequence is CASSLFSANTGELFF. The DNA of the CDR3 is TGTGCCAGCAGTTTATTCAGTGCCAACACCGGGGAGCTGTTTTTT. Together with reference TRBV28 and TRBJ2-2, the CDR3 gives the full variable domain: DVKVTQSSRYLVKRTGEKVFLECVQDMDHENMFWYRQDPGLGLRLIYFSYDVKMKEKGDIPEGYSVSREKKERFSLILESASTNQTSMYLCASSLFSANTGELFFGEGSRLTVL.

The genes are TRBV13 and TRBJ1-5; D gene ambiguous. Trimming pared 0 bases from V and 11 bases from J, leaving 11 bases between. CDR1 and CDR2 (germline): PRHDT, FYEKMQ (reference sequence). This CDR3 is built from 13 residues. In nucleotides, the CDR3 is TGTGCCAGCAGCTTAGGGGAAGGCAGGACCCAGCATTTT. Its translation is CASSLGEGRTQHF.

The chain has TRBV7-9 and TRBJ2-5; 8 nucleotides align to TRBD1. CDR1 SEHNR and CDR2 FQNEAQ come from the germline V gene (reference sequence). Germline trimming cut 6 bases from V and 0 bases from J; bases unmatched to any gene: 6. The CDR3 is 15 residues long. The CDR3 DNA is TGTGCCAGCAGAAAACGACAGGGGAACCAAGAGACCCAGTACTTC. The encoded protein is CASRKRQGNQETQYF.

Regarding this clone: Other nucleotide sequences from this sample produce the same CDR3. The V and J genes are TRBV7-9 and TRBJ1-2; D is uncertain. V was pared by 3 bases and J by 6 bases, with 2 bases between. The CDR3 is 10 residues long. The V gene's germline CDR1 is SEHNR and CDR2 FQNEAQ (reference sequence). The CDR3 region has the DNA TGTGCCAGCAGCTTGAATGGCTACACCTTC. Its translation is CASSLNGYTF.

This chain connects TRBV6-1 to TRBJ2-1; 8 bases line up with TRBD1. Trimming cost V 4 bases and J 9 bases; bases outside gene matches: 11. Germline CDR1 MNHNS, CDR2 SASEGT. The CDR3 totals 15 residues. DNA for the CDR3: TGTGCCAGCAGTGGGGGACAGGTGGGGCGCAGTGAGCAGTTCTTC. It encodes CASSGGQVGRSEQFF.

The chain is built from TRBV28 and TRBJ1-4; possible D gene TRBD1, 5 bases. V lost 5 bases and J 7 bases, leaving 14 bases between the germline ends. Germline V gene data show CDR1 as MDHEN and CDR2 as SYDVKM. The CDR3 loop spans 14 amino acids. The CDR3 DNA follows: TGTGCCAGCAGTCATAGGGGTCGGGGTGAAAAACTGTTTTTT. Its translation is CASSHRGRGEKLFF.

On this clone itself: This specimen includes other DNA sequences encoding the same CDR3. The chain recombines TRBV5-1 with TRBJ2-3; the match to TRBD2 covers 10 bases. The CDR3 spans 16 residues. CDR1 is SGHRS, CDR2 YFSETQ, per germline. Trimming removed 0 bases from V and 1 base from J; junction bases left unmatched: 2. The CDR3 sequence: CASSLGGTSGTDTQYF. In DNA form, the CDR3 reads TGCGCCAGCAGCTTGGGAGGGACTAGCGGCACAGATACGCAGTATTTT.

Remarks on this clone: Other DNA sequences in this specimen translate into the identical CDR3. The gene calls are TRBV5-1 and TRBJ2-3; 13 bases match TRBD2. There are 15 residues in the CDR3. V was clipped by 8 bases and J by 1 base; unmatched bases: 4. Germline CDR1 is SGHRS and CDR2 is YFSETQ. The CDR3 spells CASTSGRGGTDTQYF. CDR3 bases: TGCGCCAGTACTAGCGGGAGGGGGGGCACAGATACGCAGTATTTT.

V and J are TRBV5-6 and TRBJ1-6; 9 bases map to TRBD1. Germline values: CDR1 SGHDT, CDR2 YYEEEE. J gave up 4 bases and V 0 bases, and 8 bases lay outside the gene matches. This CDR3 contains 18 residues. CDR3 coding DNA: TGTGCCAGCAGCTTGGGCATACAGGGGGCCACTTATAATTCACCCCTCCACTTT. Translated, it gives CASSLGIQGATYNSPLHF. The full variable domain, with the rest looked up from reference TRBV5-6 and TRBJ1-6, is DAGVTQSPTHLIKTRGQQVTLRCSPKSGHDTVSWYQQALGQGPQFIFQYYEEEERQRGNFPDRFSGHQFPNYSSELNVNALLLGDSALYLCASSLGIQGATYNSPLHFGNGTRLTVT.

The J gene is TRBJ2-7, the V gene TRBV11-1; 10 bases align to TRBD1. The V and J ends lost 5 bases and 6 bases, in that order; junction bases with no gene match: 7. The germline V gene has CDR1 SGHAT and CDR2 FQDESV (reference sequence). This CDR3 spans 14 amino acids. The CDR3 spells CASSERRDRGEQYF. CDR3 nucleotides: TGTGCCAGCAGCGAACGCCGGGACAGGGGCGAGCAGTACTTC.

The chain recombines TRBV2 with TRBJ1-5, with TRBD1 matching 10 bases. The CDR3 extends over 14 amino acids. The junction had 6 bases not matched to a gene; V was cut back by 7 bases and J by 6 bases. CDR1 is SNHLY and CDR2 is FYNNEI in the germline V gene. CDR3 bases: TGTGCCAGCACGGGACAGGGGAGGGTTCAGCCCCAGCATTTT. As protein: CASTGQGRVQPQHF.

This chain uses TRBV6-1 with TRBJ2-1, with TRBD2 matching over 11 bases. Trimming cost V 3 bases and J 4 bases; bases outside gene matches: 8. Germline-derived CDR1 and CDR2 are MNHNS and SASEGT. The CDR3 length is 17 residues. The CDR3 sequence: CASSDISVAGGYNEQFF. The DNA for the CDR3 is TGTGCCAGCAGTGATATATCGGTAGCGGGAGGGTACAATGAGCAGTTCTTC.

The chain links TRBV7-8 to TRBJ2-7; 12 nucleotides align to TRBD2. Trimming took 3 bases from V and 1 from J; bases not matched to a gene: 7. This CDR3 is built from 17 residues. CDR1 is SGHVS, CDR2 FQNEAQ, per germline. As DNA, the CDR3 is TGTGCCAGCAGCTTTAAAGGCCTAGCGGGAGGGTCCTACGAGCAGTACTTC. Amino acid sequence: CASSFKGLAGGSYEQYF.

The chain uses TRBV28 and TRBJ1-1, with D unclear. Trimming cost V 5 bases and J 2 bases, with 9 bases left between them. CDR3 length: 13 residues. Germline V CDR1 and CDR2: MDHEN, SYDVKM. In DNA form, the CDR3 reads TGTGCCAGCAGTAGGTCGGTCAACACTGAAGCTTTCTTT. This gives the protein CASSRSVNTEAFF.